This is a list of T cell receptor beta chains from one sample in a study of blood T cell repertoires in COVID-19. Method: immunoSEQ multiplex PCR; TCRdb's copy keeps in-frame clones and lacks some. The sample comprises a few hundred thousand clones, about nine tenths of which are singletons, and under 2.5% rests with the top ten. The sample taken for sequencing was PBMCs or T cells enriched from blood (not recorded which). The source of these receptors is a woman aged 60-70 years who had recovered from COVID-19. CDR3s include the opening cysteine and the closing phenylalanine or tryptophan. Each record gives: clone size, J gene, D gene, V gene, CDR3 DNA, CDR3 protein. A D gene is named only where the DNA matches it firmly. Rows give clone size only sometimes, using once, few, many, or a class for an expanded clone.

- | TRBJ2-1 | - | TRBV28 | TGTGCCAGCAGTTTAGCAGGGCGGATCAATGAGCAGTTCTTC | CASSLAGRINEQFF
- | TRBJ1-2 | - | TRBV29-1 | TGCAGCGTTGGCTTGGCAGAAGATTCCTATGGCTACACCTTC | CSVGLAEDSYGYTF
- | TRBJ1-1 | - | TRBV19 | TGTGCCAGTAGTATCCCTTCGACTGAAGCTTTCTTT | CASSIPSTEAFF
- | TRBJ1-5 | TRBD1 | TRBV28 | TGTGCCAGCAGTCCGTCCGGGACAGACAATCAGCCCCAGCATTTT | CASSPSGTDNQPQHF
- | TRBJ2-2 | - | TRBV2 | TGTGCCAGCAGTGAAGCGCTTCGGGATGGGGAGCTGTTTTTT | CASSEALRDGELFF
- | TRBJ2-5 | TRBD2 | TRBV24-1 | TGTGCCACCAGTGATAGCGGCGGGAGGGCCAAGTGGGAGACCCAGTACTTC | CATSDSGGRAKWETQYF
- | TRBJ2-3 | - | TRBV6-6 | TGTGCCAGCAGGCCCCGCGATCGCACAGATACGCAGTATTTT | CASRPRDRTDTQYF
few | TRBJ1-2 | TRBD1 | TRBV2 | TGTGCCAGCACCGACAGGGGGTGGAACTATGGCTACACCTTC | CASTDRGWNYGYTF
- | TRBJ1-1 | - | TRBV5-4 | TGTGCCAGCAGCTTGGCACAGGGTTTCAATACTGAAGCTTTCTTT | CASSLAQGFNTEAFF
- | TRBJ2-1 | TRBD1 | TRBV24-1 | TGTGCCACCAGCCCGGGACAGGATGTAGATGAGCAGTTCTTC | CATSPGQDVDEQFF
- | TRBJ1-6 | TRBD1 | TRBV6-5 | TGTGCCAGCACCCCGCAGGGGGTGGGTTCACCCCTCCACTTT | CASTPQGVGSPLHF
- | TRBJ1-5 | - | TRBV2 | TGTGCCAGCCAAAATAGCAATCAGCCCCAGCATTTT | CASQNSNQPQHF
- | TRBJ1-5 | - | TRBV28 | TGTGCCAGCCTGGGCATTCCGGGACAACGGAAGAGCAATCAGCCCCAGCATTTT | CASLGIPGQRKSNQPQHF
- | TRBJ2-7 | - | TRBV10-3 | TGTGCCATCAGAGAACAGGATTTTCGGTACTTC | CAIREQDFRYF
once | TRBJ1-1 | - | TRBV10-2 | TGCGCCAGCAGCTTTTTTGGAGGGGCGCGGGATTTGAGCACTGAAGCTTTCTTT | CASSFFGGARDLSTEAFF
- | TRBJ2-3 | TRBD2 | TRBV19 | TGTGCCAGTAGTAGAACCGGGACTAGCGGAAACACAGATACGCAGTATTTT | CASSRTGTSGNTDTQYF
- | TRBJ2-7 | - | TRBV12-3/TRBV12-4 | TGTGCCAGCAGTTTTGGGAGCCACGAGCAGTACTTC | CASSFGSHEQYF
- | TRBJ1-1 | - | TRBV13 | TGTGCCAGCAGCCTACGGACAGAAGCTTTCTTT | CASSLRTEAFF
- | TRBJ1-6 | TRBD1 | TRBV19 | TGTGCCAGTAGGAAGGGACAGGGTGGTAATTCACCCCTCCACTTT | CASRKGQGGNSPLHF
- | TRBJ2-1 | TRBD2 | TRBV11-1 | TGTGCCAGCAGGGCTAGCGGGAGCTCCTACAATGAGCAGTTCTTC | CASRASGSSYNEQFF
- | TRBJ2-7 | - | TRBV9 | TGTGCCAGCAGCGTAGAAGCGGGCTACGAGCAGTACTTC | CASSVEAGYEQYF
- | TRBJ1-2 | TRBD1 | TRBV30 | TGTGCCTGGAGTGAACCCTCCGGGACAGCAACCGGCTACACCTTC | CAWSEPSGTATGYTF
- | TRBJ1-1 | - | TRBV7-9 | TGTGCCAGCAGCTTCACAGAGAACACTGAAGCTTTCTTT | CASSFTENTEAFF
- | TRBJ2-1 | TRBD2 | TRBV4-1 | TGCGCCAGCAGCCAAGATCGGCTAGCGGGAGGGGCCAACTCCTACAATGAGCAGTTCTTC | CASSQDRLAGGANSYNEQFF
- | TRBJ1-2 | - | TRBV19 | TGTGCCAGTAGCGGTACGATTAGTAACTATGGCTACACCTTC | CASSGTISNYGYTF
- | TRBJ1-1 | TRBD1 | TRBV28 | TGTGCCAGCACCCCAGGGGGCTACCCGAACACTGAAGCTTTCTTT | CASTPGGYPNTEAFF
- | TRBJ2-7 | - | TRBV7-3 | TGTGCCAGCAGCTTAACCCCTCCGGGACAAGTCAGCTACGAGCAGTACTTC | CASSLTPPGQVSYEQYF
once | TRBJ2-7 | - | TRBV6-5 | TGTGCCACCCAGGACAGATACGAGCAGTACTTC | CATQDRYEQYF
- | TRBJ1-1 | TRBD1 | TRBV19 | TGTGCCAGTAGTATACGGGGACAGGGCCACACTGAAGCTTTCTTT | CASSIRGQGHTEAFF
- | TRBJ1-3 | - | TRBV4-1 | TGCGCCAGCAGCCTATCGGGACATGGCTCTGGAAACACCATATATTTT | CASSLSGHGSGNTIYF
- | TRBJ2-2 | TRBD1 | TRBV7-3 | TGTGCCAGCAGCCCTGGGACAGGGTTTTCCGGGGAGCTGTTTTTT | CASSPGTGFSGELFF
- | TRBJ2-2 | TRBD2 | TRBV5-4 | TGTGCCAGCAGCTGGGGACTAGCGACGAACACCGGGGAGCTGTTTTTT | CASSWGLATNTGELFF
- | TRBJ2-7 | TRBD1 | TRBV18 | TGTGCCAGCTCACCACCCACAGGGGCGTCCGGCGAGCAGTACTTC | CASSPPTGASGEQYF
- | TRBJ2-7 | TRBD2 | TRBV4-1 | TGCGCCCCTAATATCATAGCGGGAGGCCTCTCCTACGAGCAGTACTTC | CAPNIIAGGLSYEQYF
once | TRBJ2-1 | - | TRBV11-3 | TGTGCCAGCAGCCTAGATCGCTCCTACAATGAGCAGTTCTTC | CASSLDRSYNEQFF
- | TRBJ2-1 | TRBD2 | TRBV7-8 | TGTGCCAGCAGCCGAAAAGGGACTAGCGGGCGGAGCTCCTACAATGAGCAGTTCTTC | CASSRKGTSGRSSYNEQFF
once | TRBJ2-1 | TRBD2 | TRBV10-1 | TGCGCCAGCAGTGAGGGAGCGGGATATGAGCAGTTCTTC | CASSEGAGYEQFF
- | TRBJ1-6 | - | TRBV3-1/TRBV3-2 | TGTGCCAGCAGCCACGGGAGGCCTCACACCGCCCTCCACTTT | CASSHGRPHTALHF
- | TRBJ1-6 | - | TRBV9 | TGTGCCAGCAGCGAAGGGACTTATTCACCCCTCCACTTT | CASSEGTYSPLHF
- | TRBJ2-5 | TRBD2 | TRBV3-1/TRBV3-2 | TGTGCCAGCAGCCAAGATTTCGGCGGGGGGGCCTGGGAGACCCAGTACTTC | CASSQDFGGGAWETQYF
once | TRBJ1-2 | TRBD1 | TRBV27 | TGTGCCAGCAGCCCTCGGCCGGGACAGGGACTTCTTAACTATGGCTACACCTTC | CASSPRPGQGLLNYGYTF
- | TRBJ2-3 | - | TRBV30 | TGTGCCTGGAGTGTGAGTTGGAGCACAGATACGCAGTATTTT | CAWSVSWSTDTQYF
- | TRBJ2-5 | - | TRBV28 | TGTGCCAGCAGCCGACGCGGGGCCCTTCAAGAGACCCAGTACTTC | CASSRRGALQETQYF
- | TRBJ1-1 | - | TRBV28 | TGTGCCAGCAGTTTACCGGCGGTAGGGGACACTGAAGCTTTCTTT | CASSLPAVGDTEAFF
- | TRBJ2-3 | TRBD1 | TRBV7-3 | TGTGCCAGCAGCTCCCCCCCAGGGGGCAGGGCAGATACGCAGTATTTT | CASSSPPGGRADTQYF